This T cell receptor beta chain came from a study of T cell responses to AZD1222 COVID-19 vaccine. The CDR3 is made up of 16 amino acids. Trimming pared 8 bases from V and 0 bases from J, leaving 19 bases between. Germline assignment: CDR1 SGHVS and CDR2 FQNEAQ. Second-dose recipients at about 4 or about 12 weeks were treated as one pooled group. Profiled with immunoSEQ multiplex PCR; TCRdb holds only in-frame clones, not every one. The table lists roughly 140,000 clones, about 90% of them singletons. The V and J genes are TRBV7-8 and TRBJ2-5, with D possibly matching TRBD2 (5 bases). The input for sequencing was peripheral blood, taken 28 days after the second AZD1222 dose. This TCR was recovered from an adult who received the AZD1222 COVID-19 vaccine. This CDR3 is CASWILAGAYQETQYF. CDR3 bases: TGTGCCAGCTGGATTCTAGCAGGAGCGTACCAAGAGACCCAGTACTTC.